The 3 T cell receptor beta chains given below trace back to one sample, sequenced in a study of shared clonotypes between healthy human individuals. The data were produced by immunoSEQ multiplex PCR, yet TCRdb's version contains in-frame clones alone and is incomplete. The sample contains about 480,000 clones, approximately 79% of which appear only once. Material: PBMCs. These receptors all stem from a woman in her forties in good health. Some clones in this sample may be carry-over from other donors' samples.

Regarding this clone: Additional DNA sequences in this sample encode the identical CDR3. This chain connects TRBV6-1 to TRBJ2-7; D is undetermined. The CDR3 consists of 12 residues. Germline V lookup: CDR1 MNHNS, CDR2 SASEGT. V shed 1 base and J shed 0 bases, with 1 base lying between them. CDR3: CASSEGSYEQYF. The CDR3 nucleotides are TGTGCCAGCAGTGAAGGCTCCTACGAGCAGTACTTC.

The genes are TRBV27 and TRBJ2-1; 8 bases align to TRBD1. The CDR3 covers 15 residues. V shed 6 bases and J 4 bases; nucleotides not matched to a gene: 8. Germline lookup yields CDR1 MNHEY and CDR2 SMNVEV (reference sequence). The CDR3 here is CASSPRQGIYNEQFF. The CDR3 DNA is TGTGCCAGCAGCCCTAGACAGGGGATATACAATGAGCAGTTCTTC.

The CDR3 loop is CASSRPRSGETQYF. CDR3 DNA sequence: TGTGCCAGCAGCCGGCCTAGGTCGGGGGAGACCCAGTACTTC. The rearrangement uses TRBV5-5 and TRBJ2-5, with D possibly TRBD2 on 5 matching bases. CDR3 length: 14 residues. The ends were cut back, 4 bases at V and 5 bases at J, with 15 bases in the middle. Germline values: CDR1 SGHKS, CDR2 YYEKEE (reference sequence).